Following are 26 T cell receptor beta chains from one sample sequenced in a study of beta chain features in type 1 diabetes (dated by TCRdb to about 2018). Library creation used the immunoSEQ multiplex PCR assay. All of the isolated RNA was reverse transcribed with the High Capacity cDNA Reverse Transcription Kit, so expressed TCRB transcripts were sequenced. TCRdb carries this immuneACCESS record with in-frame sequences only. Its versions omit some clonotypes, under half of them owing to an unresolved V gene in the studies checked, with the rest unexplained. The sample yields about 130,000 clones; about 9.2% were counted once. 0.55% to 0.85% of the sample lies in the top ten. Sequencing input: central memory CD4+ T cells from blood. The receptor set was obtained from a young man in good health.

This clone was detected only a few times. The genes are TRBV18 and TRBJ1-2; D might be TRBD1 (5 bases). The length of the CDR3 is 16 residues. CDR1 and CDR2 from the germline V gene are KGHSH and LQKENI. Between the trimmed V and J ends, which lost 3 bases and 4 bases, there was a span of 18 bases. CDR3 in amino acids: CASSPGGALFFYGYTF. The CDR3 nucleotides are TGTGCCAGCTCACCCGGGGGAGCATTATTTTTCTATGGCTACACCTTC.

J is TRBJ1-2 and V is TRBV29-1, with TRBD1 matching over 10 bases. This CDR3 comprises 10 residues. With V trimmed by 6 bases and J by 9 bases, 1 base remained unmatched. Germline V gives CDR1 SQVTM, CDR2 ANQGSEA. CDR3 coding DNA: TGCAGCGTGGACAGGGGGAGCTACACCTTC. It translates to CSVDRGSYTF.

The rearrangement joins TRBV11-1 to TRBJ2-1; 7 bases align to TRBD2. Germline values: CDR1 SGHAT, CDR2 FQDESV (reference sequence). The ends lost 5 bases at V and 10 bases at J; junction bases unmatched: 14. The CDR3 totals 15 residues. For the CDR3, the DNA is TGTGCCAGCAGCCCCGGGGGGACGGCGATGGAGGAGCAGTTCTTC. Its translation is CASSPGGTAMEEQFF. Based on the CDR3 plus reference TRBV11-1 and TRBJ2-1, the full variable domain is EAEVAQSPRYKITEKSQAVAFWCDPISGHATLYWYRQILGQGPELLVQFQDESVVDDSQLPKDRFSAERLKGVDSTLKIQPAELGDSAMYLCASSPGGTAMEEQFFGPGTRLTVL.

The chain recombines TRBV2 with TRBJ2-7; TRBD1 aligns across 12 bases. CDR3 length equals 14 residues. Trimming cost V 7 bases and J 7 bases; bases outside gene matches: 8. The germline CDR1 and CDR2 sequences are SNHLY and FYNNEI. CDR3 amino acids: CASIPGQGAREQYF. The CDR3 bases are TGTGCCAGCATTCCGGGACAGGGGGCTCGGGAGCAGTACTTC.

This clone has a count of ten or more. The chain recombines TRBV18 with TRBJ1-2, with 9 bases matching TRBD1. In germline, CDR1 is KGHSH, CDR2 LQKENI. The CDR3 has 15 amino acids. Losses at the gene ends were 2 bases for V and 4 bases for J; bases not matched to a gene: 5. CDR3 nucleotide sequence: TGTGCCAGCTCACCAAACAGGGGGCCCAGCTATGGCTACACCTTC. Its translation is CASSPNRGPSYGYTF.

This chain connects TRBV5-4 to TRBJ2-2; 8 bases are a match to TRBD1. The CDR3 covers 15 residues. Germline V gene lookup returns CDR1 SGHNT and CDR2 YYREEE (reference sequence). The junction had 5 bases not matched to a gene; V was cut back by 4 bases and J by 3 bases. CDR3 sequence: CASSENRGDTGELFF. In DNA, the CDR3 is TGTGCCAGCAGCGAGAACAGGGGGGACACCGGGGAGCTGTTTTTT.

The chain has TRBV28 and TRBJ1-5, with D perhaps TRBD1 (6 bases). The V gene lost 5 bases and the J gene lost 9 bases, with 23 bases spanning the gap. The CDR3 length is 16 residues. Germline assignment: CDR1 MDHEN and CDR2 SYDVKM. The CDR3 sequence is CASSESRTASNWPQHF. Written as DNA, the CDR3 is TGTGCCAGCAGTGAATCGAGGACAGCTTCCAATTGGCCCCAGCATTTT.

The chain links TRBV28 to TRBJ1-2; no definite D call. Germline-derived CDR1 and CDR2 are MDHEN and SYDVKM. V was cut by 3 bases and J by 2 bases, with 7 bases left in between. There are 13 residues in the CDR3. The CDR3 DNA is TGTGCCAGCAGTTTGGGCAGGAACTATGGCTACACCTTC. Translating it yields CASSLGRNYGYTF.

This clone was seen many times. This rearrangement joins TRBV7-8 to TRBJ2-4; a possible D gene is TRBD2 (6 bases). Germline CDR1 SGHVS, CDR2 FQNEAQ. Trimming left V 5 bases short and J 0 bases short, with 17 bases between. The length of the CDR3 is 17 residues. The CDR3 nucleotides read TGTGCCAGCAGCCCAGCAGCCCGGGGACTAGCCAAAAACATTCAGTACTTC. This encodes CASSPAARGLAKNIQYF.

CDR3 DNA sequence: TGTGCCAGTAGTATAGATCTGGCAGGCGAAGAGACCCAGTACTTC. This translates into CASSIDLAGEETQYF. The rearrangement uses TRBV19 and TRBJ2-5; D is unresolved. The CDR3 totals 15 residues. V lost 0 bases to trimming and J lost 3 bases, with 11 bases between them. Germline lookup yields CDR1 LNHDA and CDR2 SQIVND (reference sequence).

The chain links TRBV18 to TRBJ1-1; 7 nucleotides agree with TRBD1. Germline CDR1 and CDR2: KGHSH and LQKENI. This CDR3 contains 14 residues. The ends lost 6 bases at V and 8 bases at J; junction bases unmatched: 12. CDR3 nucleotide sequence: TGTGCCAGCTCGAACGTACAGGGGCCCCTCGAAGCTTTCTTT. This translates into CASSNVQGPLEAFF.

The chain is built from TRBV7-2 and TRBJ2-3, with 12 bases fitting TRBD2. Losses at the gene ends were 4 bases for V and 4 bases for J; bases not matched to a gene: 9. There are 17 residues in the CDR3. Per germline, CDR1 SGHTA and CDR2 FQGNSA. The CDR3 DNA sequence: TGTGCCAGCAGCTCCAGACTAGCGGGGGATAGGTCAGATACGCAGTATTTT. Its translation is CASSSRLAGDRSDTQYF.

The sample holds a few counts of this clone. V is TRBV7-3 and J is TRBJ2-1; D is possibly TRBD1 (6 bases). The CDR3 has 16 residues. Germline V CDR1 and CDR2: SGHTA, FQGTGA. V shed 2 bases and J shed 4 bases, with 15 bases lying between them. The DNA for the CDR3 is TGTGCCAGCAGCTTAGCTGTGGGGGCGCAGTACAATGAGCAGTTCTTC. This encodes CASSLAVGAQYNEQFF.

This clone was detected only a few times. This chain joins TRBV30 and TRBJ2-2, with D unclear. The CDR3 is made up of 14 amino acids. Trimming pared 5 bases from V and 2 bases from J, leaving 12 bases between. Germline V gene sequence: CDR1 GTSNPN, CDR2 SVGIG (reference sequence). DNA for the CDR3: TGTGCCTGGTTGAGGCAGCTAAACACCGGGGAGCTGTTTTTT. As protein: CAWLRQLNTGELFF.

This chain connects TRBV29-1 to TRBJ1-2; possible D gene TRBD1, 6 bases. This CDR3 spans 13 amino acids. The germline gives CDR1 SQVTM, CDR2 ANQGSEA. V lost 3 bases and J lost 8, with 16 bases in between. Here the CDR3 reads CSVDPNRAGGYTF. As DNA, the CDR3 is TGCAGCGTTGACCCCAACAGGGCAGGGGGCTACACCTTC.

This clone turned up a few times. The chain joins TRBV5-1 to TRBJ1-4; possible D gene TRBD1, 5 bases. With 0 bases removed from V and 8 bases from J, the gap between germline ends came to 11 bases. The CDR3 is made up of 14 amino acids. Per germline, CDR1 SGHRS and CDR2 YFSETQ. The CDR3 nucleotides are TGCGCCAGCAGCTTGGGCCAGGGAACGGAAAAACTGTTTTTT. Protein: CASSLGQGTEKLFF.

The chain carries TRBV7-2 and TRBJ1-2; TRBD1 might be the D (5 bases). This CDR3 spans 13 amino acids. V gave up 5 bases and J gave up 2 bases, with 9 bases separating them. Germline V gene sequence: CDR1 SGHTA, CDR2 FQGNSA. This CDR3 reads CASSARDNYGYTF. As DNA, the CDR3 is TGTGCCAGCAGCGCGCGGGACAACTATGGCTACACCTTC.

In its sample, this clone was seen a few times. The gene calls are TRBV2 and TRBJ2-1; 9 bases align to TRBD2. The CDR3 spans 18 residues. Per the germline V gene, CDR1 is SNHLY and CDR2 is FYNNEI. V shed 6 bases, J shed 0 bases, and the junction held 12 bases outside the gene matches. Written as DNA, the CDR3 is TGTGCCAGCAGCCGTGTAGCGGGGGCGTCCACCTCCTACAATGAGCAGTTCTTC. This codes for CASSRVAGASTSYNEQFF.

This clone was counted ten times or more. The rearrangement links TRBV2 to TRBJ1-1, with TRBD1 as a possible D gene (5 bases). Germline CDR1 reads SNHLY; CDR2 reads FYNNEI. The CDR3 consists of 14 residues. Trimming removed 4 bases from V and 0 bases from J, with 9 bases in between. The CDR3 protein is CASSGDSMNTEAFF. The CDR3, as DNA: TGTGCCAGCAGTGGTGACAGCATGAACACTGAAGCTTTCTTT.

J is TRBJ1-2 and V is TRBV6-1; possibly TRBD1 for D (6 bases). The germline V gene has CDR1 MNHNS and CDR2 SASEGT. The CDR3 extends over 14 amino acids. V lost 2 bases, J lost 1 base, and 8 bases lay in between. In DNA form, the CDR3 reads TGTGCCAGCAGTGAACAGGGGCATAACTATGGCTACACCTTC. Its translation is CASSEQGHNYGYTF.

The chain combines TRBV4-3 with TRBJ2-2; 7 bases are shared with TRBD2. The CDR3 is made up of 14 amino acids. V trimming: 7 bases; J trimming: 5 bases; junction bases outside the gene matches: 7. Germline values: CDR1 LGHNA, CDR2 YSLEER. As DNA, the CDR3 is TGCGCCAGCACCAGCGGGGCGCAGACCGGGGAGCTGTTTTTT. This gives the protein CASTSGAQTGELFF.

This chain links TRBV6-1 with TRBJ1-2, with 7 bases identical to TRBD1. The CDR3 is 12 residues long. The germline CDR1 and CDR2 sequences are MNHNS and SASEGT. V shed 8 bases and J 4 bases; nucleotides not matched to a gene: 4. The CDR3 reads CASLRDSYGYTF. Written as DNA, the CDR3 is TGTGCCAGCCTCCGGGACAGCTATGGCTACACCTTC.

This clone has only a few counts. J is TRBJ1-6 and V is TRBV11-2; the D gene is possibly TRBD1 (5 bases). CDR1 is SGHAT, CDR2 FQNNGV, per germline. The CDR3 contains 11 residues. Trimming cost V 4 bases and J 14 bases, with 9 bases left between them. The CDR3 nucleotides are TGTGCCAGCAGCTCCCAGGGTTCCCTCCACTTT. It specifies CASSSQGSLHF.

This clone was seen only a few times. V and J are TRBV5-1 and TRBJ1-5; 8 bases line up with TRBD1. CDR1 SGHRS and CDR2 YFSETQ come from the germline V gene. The CDR3 has 15 residues. The V gene end was trimmed by 0 bases and the J gene end by 3 bases; junction bases not matched to a gene: 2. DNA of the CDR3: TGCGCCAGCAGCTTGGGGACAGGGAACAATCAGCCCCAGCATTTT. This codes for CASSLGTGNNQPQHF.

This clone appeared a few times. The V and J genes are TRBV5-4 and TRBJ1-6; 11 nucleotides line up with TRBD1. Per germline, CDR1 SGHNT and CDR2 YYREEE (reference sequence). The CDR3 runs 15 residues. J lost 5 bases, V lost 4 bases, and 2 bases had no gene match. The CDR3 reads CASSEGQGDNSPLHF. CDR3 nucleotide sequence: TGTGCCAGCAGCGAGGGACAGGGGGATAATTCACCCCTCCACTTT.

The J gene is TRBJ1-1, the V gene TRBV27, with D perhaps TRBD1 (6 bases). Germline values: CDR1 MNHEY, CDR2 SMNVEV (reference sequence). V lost 7 bases and J 4 bases, leaving 19 bases between the germline ends. The CDR3 runs 15 residues. The CDR3 nucleotides are TGTGCCAGCACCCTAGTGGGGGGGGCCATCACTGAAGCTTTCTTT. Its translation is CASTLVGGAITEAFF.